Here is one T cell receptor (beta chain) with its context. Assay: immunoSEQ multiplex PCR; the TCRdb copy retains only in-frame clones and omits some. This sample has 80,000 or so clones, with roughly 94% found just once. These data come from a study of control samples from healthy donors and cancer patients. Trimming pared 3 bases from V and 6 bases from J, leaving 17 bases between. The CDR3 length is 15 residues. The V gene's germline CDR1 is ENHRY and CDR2 SYGVKD. The receptor was isolated from a woman between 35 and 50 years old in good health. Material for sequencing was blood. The chain has TRBV10-3 and TRBJ1-2; maybe TRBD1 (6 bases). The CDR3 loop reads CAISELISGVDGYTF. The CDR3 bases are TGTGCCATCAGTGAATTAATATCAGGGGTGGATGGCTACACCTTC.